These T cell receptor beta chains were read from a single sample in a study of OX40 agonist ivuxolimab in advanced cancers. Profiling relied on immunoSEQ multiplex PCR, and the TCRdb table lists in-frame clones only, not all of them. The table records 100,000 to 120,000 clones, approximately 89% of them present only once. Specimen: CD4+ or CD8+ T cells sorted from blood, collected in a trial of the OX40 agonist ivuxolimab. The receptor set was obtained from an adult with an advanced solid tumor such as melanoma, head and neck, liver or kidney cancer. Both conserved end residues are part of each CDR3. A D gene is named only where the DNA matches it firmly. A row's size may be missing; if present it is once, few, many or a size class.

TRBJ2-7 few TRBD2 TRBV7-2 TGTGCCAGCAACGCTGTAGCGGGGGCTGTCTACGAGCAGTACTTC CASNAVAGAVYEQYF
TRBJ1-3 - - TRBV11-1 TGTGCCAGCAGCTTAGCAGAAAACACCATATATTTT CASSLAENTIYF
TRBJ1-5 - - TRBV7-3 TGTGCCAGCAGCTTAACAGGGGCAAGCAATCAGCCCCAGCATTTT CASSLTGASNQPQHF
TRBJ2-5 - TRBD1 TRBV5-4 TGTGCCAGCAGCTTGGGGGACAGGGGAAAGACCCAGTACTTC CASSLGDRGKTQYF
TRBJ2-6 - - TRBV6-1 TGTGCCAGCAGTGAAACCTCTGGGGCCAACGTCCTGACTTTC CASSETSGANVLTF
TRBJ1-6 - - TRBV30 TGTGCCTGGAGTGCCGGGGATAATTCACCCCTCCACTTT CAWSAGDNSPLHF
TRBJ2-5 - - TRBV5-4 TGTGCCAGCAGCTTCGACCAGGGGCCGCAAGAGACCCAGTACTTC CASSFDQGPQETQYF
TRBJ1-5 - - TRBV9 TGTGCCAGCAGCGTCTCGGGGGTGAATCAGCCCCAGCATTTT CASSVSGVNQPQHF
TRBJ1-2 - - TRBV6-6 TGTGCCAGCAGACGAATACAAGCTAACTATGGCTACACCTTC CASRRIQANYGYTF
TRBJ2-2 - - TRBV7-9 TGTGCCATCCCGCGGGGGCTCGGGGGGAACACCGGGGAGCTGTTTTTT CAIPRGLGGNTGELFF
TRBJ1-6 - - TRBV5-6 TGTGCCAGCAGCTTAGATAAAGCCTCACCCCTCCACTTT CASSLDKASPLHF
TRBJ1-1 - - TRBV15 TGTGCCACCAGCAGAGTTTATAAGAACACTGAAGCTTTCTTT CATSRVYKNTEAFF
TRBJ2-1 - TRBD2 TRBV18 TGTGCCAGCTCAGCTGGACTAGCAAGCTCCTACAATGAGCAGTTCTTC CASSAGLASSYNEQFF
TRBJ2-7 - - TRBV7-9 TGTGCCAGCAGCCCACCCTCCAGGTTCTCCTACGAGCAGTACTTC CASSPPSRFSYEQYF
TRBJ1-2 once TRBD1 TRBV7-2 TGTGCCAGCAGCTTGGGACAGGGCCGTATGGATGGCTACACCTTC CASSLGQGRMDGYTF
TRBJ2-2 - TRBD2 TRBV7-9 TGTGCCAGCAGCGCCCGAAGCGGGAGGACCACCGGGGAGCTGTTTTTT CASSARSGRTTGELFF
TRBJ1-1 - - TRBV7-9 TGTGCCAGCAGCTCGGACAGACTGAACACTGAAGCTTTCTTT CASSSDRLNTEAFF
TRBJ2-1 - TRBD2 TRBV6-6 TGTGCCAGCAGTCGAAGCGGGAGTTTCTATGAGCAGTTCTTC CASSRSGSFYEQFF
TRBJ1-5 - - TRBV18 TGTGCCAGCTCACTACTGGACAGCAATCAGCCCCAGCATTTT CASSLLDSNQPQHF
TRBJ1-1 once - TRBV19 TGTGCCAGTAGTATAACTGTAGCGGGCGGAGAAGCTTTCTTT CASSITVAGGEAFF
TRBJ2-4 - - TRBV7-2 TGTGCCAGCAGCTTAGGGGGGCTAGCCAAAAACATTCAGTACTTC CASSLGGLAKNIQYF
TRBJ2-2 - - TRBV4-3 TGCGCCAGCAGCCAAGCCGGGACGGAGAACACCGGGGAGCTGTTTTTT CASSQAGTENTGELFF
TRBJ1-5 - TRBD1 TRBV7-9 TGTGCCAGCAGCTCAGGACAGGGTTTCGCTAGCAATCAGCCCCAGCATTTT CASSSGQGFASNQPQHF
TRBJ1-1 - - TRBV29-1 TGCAGCGCTATCAAAAACAGGAACACTGAAGCTTTCTTT CSAIKNRNTEAFF
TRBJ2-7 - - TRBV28 TGTGCCAGCAGTTTAGAGGCCGAGCAGTACTTC CASSLEAEQYF
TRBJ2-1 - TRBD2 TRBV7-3 TGTGCCAGCAGCTTATCTAGCGGGAACGACAATGAGCAGTTCTTC CASSLSSGNDNEQFF
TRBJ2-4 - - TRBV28 TGTGCCAGCAGTTCGCCCGGATCAGGGAGAGTTATTCAGTACTTC CASSSPGSGRVIQYF
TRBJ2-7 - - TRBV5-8 TGTGCCATTCGATTCGTCGGCGGTGAAGGGGTGAGCTACGAGCAGTACTTC CAIRFVGGEGVSYEQYF
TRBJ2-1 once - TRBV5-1 TGCGCCAGCAGTAGCAGGGCGAATGAGCAGTTCTTC CASSSRANEQFF
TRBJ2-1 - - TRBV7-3 TGTGCCAGCAGCTTAAACCCACCGGGTAGGGGCTACTACAATGAGCAGTTCTTC CASSLNPPGRGYYNEQFF
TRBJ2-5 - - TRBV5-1 TGCGCCAGCAGCCTGGCGGGGCAGGGGGAGACCCAGTACTTC CASSLAGQGETQYF
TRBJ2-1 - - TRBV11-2 TGTGCCAGCAGCCCCCATGACACAAACAATGAGCAGTTCTTC CASSPHDTNNEQFF
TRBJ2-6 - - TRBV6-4 TGTGCCAGCAGTCGTACAGGGCTTGGGGCCAACGTCCTGACTTTC CASSRTGLGANVLTF
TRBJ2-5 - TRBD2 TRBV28 TGTGCCAGCAGCGTCGTGGGGGAGGGAGAGACCCAGTACTTC CASSVVGEGETQYF
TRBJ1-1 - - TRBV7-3 TGTGCCAGCAGCTCGTCCCGGTCAGGGTTGGGCACTGAAGCTTTCTTT CASSSSRSGLGTEAFF